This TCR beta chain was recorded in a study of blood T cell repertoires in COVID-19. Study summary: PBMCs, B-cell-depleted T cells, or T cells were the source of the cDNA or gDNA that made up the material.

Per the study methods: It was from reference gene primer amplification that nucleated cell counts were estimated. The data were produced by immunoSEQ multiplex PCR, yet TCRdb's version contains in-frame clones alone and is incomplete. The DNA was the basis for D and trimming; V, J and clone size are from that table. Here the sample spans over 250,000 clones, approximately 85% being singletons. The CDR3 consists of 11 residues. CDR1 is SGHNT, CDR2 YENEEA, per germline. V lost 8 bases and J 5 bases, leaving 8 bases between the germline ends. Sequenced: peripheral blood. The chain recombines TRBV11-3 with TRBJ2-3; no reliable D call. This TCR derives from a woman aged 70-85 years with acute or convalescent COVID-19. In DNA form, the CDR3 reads TGTGCCAGCGCCCGAGGAGATACGCAGTATTTT. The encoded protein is CASARGDTQYF. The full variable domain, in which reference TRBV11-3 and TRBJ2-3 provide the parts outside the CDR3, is EAGVVQSPRYKIIEKKQPVAFWCNPISGHNTLYWYLQNLGQGPELLIRYENEEAVDDSQLPKDRFSAERLKGVDSTLKIQPAELGDSAVYLCASARGDTQYFGPGTRLTVL.